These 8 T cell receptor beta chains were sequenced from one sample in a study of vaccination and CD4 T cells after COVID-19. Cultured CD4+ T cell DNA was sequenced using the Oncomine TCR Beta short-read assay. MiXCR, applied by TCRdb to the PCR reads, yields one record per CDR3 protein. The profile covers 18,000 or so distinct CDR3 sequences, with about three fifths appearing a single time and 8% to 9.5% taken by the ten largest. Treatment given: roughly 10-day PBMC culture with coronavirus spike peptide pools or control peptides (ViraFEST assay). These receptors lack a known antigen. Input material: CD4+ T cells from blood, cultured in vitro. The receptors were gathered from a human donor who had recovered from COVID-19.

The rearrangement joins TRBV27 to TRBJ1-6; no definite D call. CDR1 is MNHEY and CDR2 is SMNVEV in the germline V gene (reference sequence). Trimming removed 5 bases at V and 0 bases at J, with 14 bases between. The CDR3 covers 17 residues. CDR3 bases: TGTGCCAGCAGTCCGAATCTCATTAGCTCCTATAATTCACCCCTCCACTTT. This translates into CASSPNLISSYNSPLHF.

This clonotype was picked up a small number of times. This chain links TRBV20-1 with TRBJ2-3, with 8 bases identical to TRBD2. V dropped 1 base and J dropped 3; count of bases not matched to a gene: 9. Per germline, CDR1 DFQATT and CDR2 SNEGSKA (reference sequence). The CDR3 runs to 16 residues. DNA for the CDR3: TGCAGTGCTAGAGTAGCGGGGATCGGTTGGACAGATACGCAGTATTTT. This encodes CSARVAGIGWTDTQYF.

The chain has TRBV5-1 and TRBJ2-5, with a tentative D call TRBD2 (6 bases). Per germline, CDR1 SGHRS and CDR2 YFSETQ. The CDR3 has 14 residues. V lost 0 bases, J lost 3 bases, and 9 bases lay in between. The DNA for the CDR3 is TGCGCCAGCAGCTTGGTTACGGGGGAAGAGACCCAGTACTTC. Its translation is CASSLVTGEETQYF.

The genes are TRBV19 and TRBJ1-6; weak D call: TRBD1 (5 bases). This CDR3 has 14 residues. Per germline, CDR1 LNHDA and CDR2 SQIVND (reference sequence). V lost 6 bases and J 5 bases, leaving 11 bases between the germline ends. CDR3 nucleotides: TGTGCCAGTAGCCCGCGGGGGGATAATTCACCCCTCCACTTT. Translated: CASSPRGDNSPLHF.

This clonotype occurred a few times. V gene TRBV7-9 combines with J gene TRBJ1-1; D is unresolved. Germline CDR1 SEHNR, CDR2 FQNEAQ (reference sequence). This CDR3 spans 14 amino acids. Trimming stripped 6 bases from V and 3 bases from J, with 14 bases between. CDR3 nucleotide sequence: TGTGCCAGCAGGATCCTCACACCGGACACTGAAGCTTTCTTT. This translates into CASRILTPDTEAFF.

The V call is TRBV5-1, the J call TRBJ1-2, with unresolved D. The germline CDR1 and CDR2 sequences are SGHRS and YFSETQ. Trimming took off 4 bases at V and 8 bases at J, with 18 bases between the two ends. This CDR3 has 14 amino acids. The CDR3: CASSAGERGRGYTF. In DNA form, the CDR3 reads TGCGCCAGCAGCGCCGGGGAGAGAGGTCGAGGCTACACCTTC.

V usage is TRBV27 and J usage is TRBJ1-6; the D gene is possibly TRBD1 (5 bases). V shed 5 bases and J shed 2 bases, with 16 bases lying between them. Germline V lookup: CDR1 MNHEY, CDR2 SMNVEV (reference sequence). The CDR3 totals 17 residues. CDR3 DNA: TGTGCCAGCAGTCCCGGGGACTTAAGGGCCTATAATTCACCCCTCCACTTT. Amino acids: CASSPGDLRAYNSPLHF.

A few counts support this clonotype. The CDR3, as DNA: TGTGCCAGCATAGAAACCGTCGGCAGACATAATTCACCCCTCCACTTT. Amino acids: CASIETVGRHNSPLHF. The genes are TRBV6-1 and TRBJ1-6; D is unresolved. This CDR3 region has 16 residues. Germline CDR1 and CDR2: MNHNS and SASEGT. The V and J ends lost 7 bases and 5 bases respectively, with 18 bases between them.